The 31 T cell receptor beta chains given below trace back to one sample, sequenced in a study of CD8 T cells in ankylosing spondylitis. TCRdb re-derived calls from the 5' RACE reads in MiXCR, one entry per CDR3 protein. In the table there are about 250,000 distinct CDR3 sequences, 32% of which are singletons. Sequencing used blood, either unsorted or a sorted T cell fraction (not recorded which). All receptors derive from a male donor with ankylosing spondylitis or in good health (not recorded which).

The chain couples TRBV29-1 to TRBJ2-3; D may correspond to TRBD1 or TRBD2 (6 bases each). Germline V gene lookup returns CDR1 SQVTM and CDR2 ANQGSEA. The CDR3 contains 16 residues. Trimming left V 5 bases short and J 1 base short, with 19 bases between. The CDR3 reads CSVRGVEGHRTDTQYF. The CDR3 DNA reads as TGCAGCGTTCGTGGGGTGGAGGGACATCGCACAGATACGCAGTATTTT.

There are many counts of this clonotype. The chain links TRBV6-6 to TRBJ1-2; D call uncertain. Germline values: CDR1 MNHNY, CDR2 SVGAGI (reference sequence). This CDR3 region has 11 residues. V was pared by 5 bases and J by 6 bases, with 7 bases between. CDR3 region: CASSPIHGYTF. The CDR3 DNA sequence: TGTGCCAGCAGTCCAATTCATGGCTACACCTTC.

V and J are TRBV7-3 and TRBJ2-1, with D tentatively TRBD1 (7 bases). The germline gives CDR1 SGHTA, CDR2 FQGTGA. V dropped 2 bases and J dropped 8 bases, with 13 bases sitting between them. The CDR3 totals 14 residues. CDR3 in DNA: TGTGCCAGCAGCTTAGGAGGGGGCCTGGATGAGCAGTTCTTC. This sequence encodes CASSLGGGLDEQFF.

The CDR3 here is CSARDVVRDGGGYNEQFF. Here the CDR3 DNA reads TGCAGTGCTAGAGATGTGGTAAGAGACGGCGGGGGTTACAATGAGCAGTTCTTC. The chain recombines TRBV20-1 with TRBJ2-1; the match to TRBD2 covers 7 bases. Germline assignment: CDR1 DFQATT and CDR2 SNEGSKA (reference sequence). V shed 0 bases and J 4 bases; nucleotides not matched to a gene: 15. The CDR3 is 18 amino acids.

The chain joins TRBV5-6 to TRBJ2-1; D call uncertain. The germline gives CDR1 SGHDT, CDR2 YYEEEE. The CDR3 has 11 residues. The V gene lost 3 bases and the J gene lost 8 bases, with 6 bases spanning the gap. This CDR3 is CASSWVDEQFF. Here the CDR3 DNA reads TGTGCCAGCAGCTGGGTGGATGAGCAGTTCTTC.

The rearrangement joins TRBV5-1 to TRBJ2-3; tentative D call: TRBD2 (6 bases). Germline CDR1 reads SGHRS; CDR2 reads YFSETQ. The CDR3 is 14 amino acids. V was shortened by 0 bases and J by 8 bases, with 13 bases between the two germline ends. In DNA form, the CDR3 reads TGCGCCAGCAGCTTGGTCCGGAGGGGTGGTACGCAGTATTTT. Encoded protein: CASSLVRRGGTQYF. Based on the CDR3 plus reference TRBV5-1 and TRBJ2-3, the full variable domain is KAGVTQTPRYLIKTRGQQVTLSCSPISGHRSVSWYQQTPGQGLQFLFEYFSETQRNKGNFPGRFSGRQFSNSRSEMNVSTLELGDSALYLCASSLVRRGGTQYFGPGTRLTVL.

The genes are TRBV6-5 and TRBJ1-4, with D unresolved. Looked up from germline, CDR1 is MNHEY and CDR2 is SVGAGI. There are 15 residues in the CDR3. V was clipped by 0 bases and J by 3 bases, with 8 bases between them. For the CDR3, the DNA is TGTGCCAGCAGTTACTCGGGTGGTGCTAATGAAAAACTGTTTTTT. Protein sequence: CASSYSGGANEKLFF.

The chain uses TRBV12-3 or TRBV12-4 and TRBJ2-5, with 15 bases fitting TRBD2. CDR3 length equals 17 residues. V dropped 6 bases and J dropped 2; count of bases not matched to a gene: 7. The CDR3 loop is CASSYEGLAGGQETQYF. As DNA, the CDR3 is TGTGCCAGCAGCTACGAAGGACTAGCGGGGGGGCAAGAGACCCAGTACTTC.

This clonotype was counted a few times. The chain is built from TRBV29-1 and TRBJ2-1; TRBD2 matches at 8 bases. This CDR3 has 16 residues. Trimming took 3 bases from V and 3 from J; bases not matched to a gene: 10. CDR1 and CDR2 from the germline V gene are SQVTM and ANQGSEA. DNA of the CDR3: TGCAGCGTTGATCCAGTTCTGGCGGGGGGCTACAATGAGCAGTTCTTC. This encodes CSVDPVLAGGYNEQFF.

This clonotype was counted once. This sequence joins TRBV5-1 and TRBJ1-6, with 7 bases fitting TRBD1. With 4 bases clipped from V and 7 bases from J, the junction kept 5 bases outside the gene matches. In germline, CDR1 is SGHRS, CDR2 YFSETQ. The CDR3 totals 14 residues. In DNA form, the CDR3 reads TGCGCCAGCAGCGTAGGGGGCGCAAATTCACCCCTCCACTTT. This translates into CASSVGGANSPLHF.

This clonotype showed up just a few times. The rearrangement uses TRBV4-1 and TRBJ2-1, with 9 bases lining up with TRBD1. The CDR3 consists of 17 residues. The germline CDR1 and CDR2 sequences are MGHRA and YSYEKL. Germline trimming cut 2 bases from V and 1 base from J; bases unmatched to any gene: 6. Written as DNA, the CDR3 is TGCGCCAGCAGCCAATCGGGACAGGGTGGATCCTACAATGAGCAGTTCTTC. Residues: CASSQSGQGGSYNEQFF.

This chain connects TRBV28 to TRBJ2-5; D unclear. Germline assignment: CDR1 MDHEN and CDR2 SYDVKM. Trimming removed 3 bases at V and 5 bases at J, with 10 bases between. The CDR3 is 13 amino acids. The DNA for the CDR3 is TGTGCCAGCAGTTTCGAACCGAAGGAGACCCAGTACTTC. Translation gives CASSFEPKETQYF.

The table lists this clonotype with a few counts. The rearrangement uses TRBV5-5 and TRBJ2-7; tentatively, D is TRBD1 (5 bases). There are 13 residues in the CDR3. V dropped 4 bases and J dropped 4 bases, with 12 bases sitting between them. Per the germline V gene, CDR1 is SGHKS and CDR2 is YYEKEE (reference sequence). The CDR3 sequence: CASSPTAGYEQYF. The CDR3 DNA sequence: TGTGCCAGCAGCCCGACAGCTGGGTACGAGCAGTACTTC.

This chain joins TRBV28 and TRBJ2-2; D is unclear. The V end was cut by 2 bases, the J end by 4 bases, with 8 bases between. The CDR3 has 14 residues. Germline CDR1 is MDHEN and CDR2 is SYDVKM. The CDR3 DNA reads TGTGCCAGCAGTTTACGCCAGATCACCGGGGAGCTGTTTTTT. This codes for CASSLRQITGELFF.

The chain is built from TRBV6-1 and TRBJ2-5, with 8 bases fitting TRBD2. Germline V gene data show CDR1 as MNHNS and CDR2 as SASEGT. The CDR3 loop spans 15 amino acids. With 8 bases clipped from V and 3 bases from J, the junction kept 11 bases outside the gene matches. This CDR3 reads CASGPLADKKETQYF. In nucleotides, the CDR3 is TGTGCCAGCGGCCCACTAGCGGACAAAAAAGAGACCCAGTACTTC.

The CDR3 nucleotides are TGTGCCAGCAGCCCCAGAGACCGTGATGCGCAGTACTTC. This codes for CASSPRDRDAQYF. The V and J genes are TRBV3-1 and TRBJ2-7; no firm D call. Germline values: CDR1 LGHDT, CDR2 YNNKEL (reference sequence). V was trimmed by 4 bases and J by 9 bases, leaving 16 bases between them. This CDR3 is built from 13 residues.

There are many counts of this clonotype. The gene calls are TRBV15 and TRBJ1-2, with a possible D match to TRBD1 (5 bases). Between the trimmed V and J ends, which lost 1 base and 8 bases, there was a span of 11 bases. Germline V gene sequence: CDR1 LNHNV, CDR2 YYDKDF (reference sequence). There are 13 residues in the CDR3. The CDR3 DNA sequence: TGTGCCACCAGCAGAGGACAGCGCGGGGGCTACACCTTC. Translation: CATSRGQRGGYTF. Together with reference TRBV15 and TRBJ1-2, the CDR3 gives the full variable domain: DAMVIQNPRYQVTQFGKPVTLSCSQTLNHNVMYWYQQKSSQAPKLLFHYYDKDFNNEADTPDNFQSRRPNTSFCFLDIRSPGLGDTAMYLCATSRGQRGGYTFGSGTRLTVV.

In this sample, this clonotype turned up a few times. The CDR3 region has the DNA TGCAGTGCTAGAGATGGTGGGGTTGAGACCCAGTACTTC. Translating it yields CSARDGGVETQYF. The V and J genes are TRBV20-1 and TRBJ2-5; no clear D gene. The CDR3 extends over 13 amino acids. Germline values: CDR1 DFQATT, CDR2 SNEGSKA (reference sequence). V was clipped by 0 bases and J by 5 bases, with 10 bases between them.

The rearrangement joins TRBV12-3 or TRBV12-4 to TRBJ2-3; a weak D match, TRBD1 (5 bases). The CDR3 runs 16 residues. V shed 1 base and J shed 2 bases, with 13 bases lying between them. The CDR3 region is CASSLVQGGYTDTQYF. In DNA form, the CDR3 reads TGTGCCAGCAGTTTAGTTCAGGGTGGGTACACAGATACGCAGTATTTT.

There are a few counts of this clonotype. This chain connects TRBV5-1 to TRBJ2-1; D remains unclear. This CDR3 contains 14 residues. V was trimmed by 2 bases and J by 7 bases, leaving 13 bases between them. Germline lookup yields CDR1 SGHRS and CDR2 YFSETQ. The CDR3 sequence is CASSFQSNSNEQFF. The CDR3 bases are TGCGCCAGCAGCTTCCAGTCGAACTCAAATGAGCAGTTCTTC.

This clonotype has a single count. The rearrangement joins TRBV7-9 to TRBJ2-3, with D uncertain. V was clipped by 2 bases and J by 9 bases, with 12 bases between them. CDR1 and CDR2 from the germline V gene are SEHNR and FQNEAQ (reference sequence). The CDR3 runs 13 residues. CDR3 in amino acids: CASSLSVPDTQYF. The CDR3 coding sequence is TGTGCCAGCAGCTTAAGCGTCCCGGACACGCAGTATTTT.

This chain links TRBV20-1 with TRBJ2-3, with TRBD2 as a possible D gene (6 bases). V lost 3 bases and J 3 bases, leaving 10 bases between the germline ends. This CDR3 contains 13 residues. Germline values: CDR1 DFQATT, CDR2 SNEGSKA (reference sequence). CDR3 DNA: TGCAGTGCTAGCGGGGGTCAAACAGATACGCAGTATTTT. Amino acid sequence: CSASGGQTDTQYF.

The gene calls are TRBV20-1 and TRBJ2-3, with 8 bases identical to TRBD2. The germline CDR1 and CDR2 sequences are DFQATT and SNEGSKA (reference sequence). The ends lost 4 bases at V and 2 bases at J; junction bases unmatched: 8. This CDR3 spans 15 amino acids. The CDR3: CSAIAGWDNTDTQYF. For the CDR3, the DNA is TGCAGTGCTATAGCGGGGTGGGACAACACAGATACGCAGTATTTT.

The chain is built from TRBV11-2 and TRBJ2-1; 8 positions agree with TRBD2. This CDR3 region has 15 residues. V was pared by 5 bases and J by 6 bases, with 9 bases of the junction left unmatched. The germline V gene encodes CDR1 SGHAT and CDR2 FQNNGV. The CDR3 DNA reads TGTGCCAGCAGCCCTCTTAGCGGGGCCGCCAATGAGCAGTTCTTC. This encodes CASSPLSGAANEQFF. Using reference TRBV11-2 and TRBJ2-1 for the parts outside the CDR3, the full variable domain is EAGVAQSPRYKIIEKRQSVAFWCNPISGHATLYWYQQILGQGPKLLIQFQNNGVVDDSQLPKDRFSAERLKGVDSTLKIQPAKLEDSAVYLCASSPLSGAANEQFFGPGTRLTVL.

The chain carries TRBV5-5 and TRBJ1-6, with a possible D match to TRBD1 (6 bases). This CDR3 contains 16 residues. CDR1 is SGHKS and CDR2 is YYEKEE in the germline V gene (reference sequence). The V gene lost 6 bases and the J gene lost 7 bases, with 20 bases spanning the gap. CDR3 sequence reads: CASTYAEGTLNSPLHF. The CDR3 bases are TGTGCCAGCACCTACGCGGAAGGGACATTAAATTCACCCCTCCACTTT.

This rearrangement joins TRBV27 to TRBJ2-7; D remains ambiguous. CDR3 length: 13 amino acids. Per the germline V gene, CDR1 is MNHEY and CDR2 is SMNVEV (reference sequence). V shed 6 bases and J shed 3 bases, with 12 bases lying between them. This CDR3 is CASSYGDGYEQYF. DNA of the CDR3: TGTGCCAGCAGCTATGGAGACGGCTACGAGCAGTACTTC.

This clonotype was counted between two and nine times. The chain links TRBV5-1 to TRBJ1-5, with D hard to call. Looked up from germline, CDR1 is SGHRS and CDR2 is YFSETQ. Deletions cut 5 bases from V and 1 base from J, with 13 bases between. The CDR3 sequence is 15 residues long. CDR3 nucleotides: TGCGCCAGCAGATCTGCCCCTTGGAGCAATCAGCCCCAGCATTTT. Translated: CASRSAPWSNQPQHF.

J is TRBJ2-3 and V is TRBV7-6; 8 bases are a match to TRBD1. Germline CDR1 is SGHVS and CDR2 is FNYEAQ. The CDR3 is 16 residues long. The V and J ends lost 5 bases and 3 bases, in that order; junction bases with no gene match: 10. The CDR3 DNA follows: TGTGCCAGCAGCGGCGAACGGACAGGGTCGACAGATACGCAGTATTTT. Protein: CASSGERTGSTDTQYF.

This clonotype was seen a handful of times. This chain connects TRBV7-9 to TRBJ2-1; D call uncertain. The CDR3 is made up of 15 amino acids. Trimming took off 2 bases at V and 7 bases at J, with 15 bases between the two ends. Germline V gives CDR1 SEHNR, CDR2 FQNEAQ (reference sequence). The CDR3 bases are TGTGCCAGCAGCTTACCCCGCGTAGTGTGGAATGAGCAGTTCTTC. It translates to CASSLPRVVWNEQFF.

This clonotype has a handful of counts. This chain uses TRBV6-1 with TRBJ1-6; tentatively, D is TRBD1 (6 bases). The CDR3 is 14 residues long. Germline V gene sequence: CDR1 MNHNS, CDR2 SASEGT. With 8 bases removed from V and 7 bases from J, the gap between germline ends came to 15 bases. The CDR3 coding sequence is TGTGCCAGCCTATCTGGGGGCAGGAATTCACCCCTCCACTTT. Its protein product is CASLSGGRNSPLHF.

The V gene is TRBV15, the J gene TRBJ2-5, with D possibly TRBD1 on 6 matching bases. V shed 5 bases and J shed 4 bases, with 14 bases lying between them. Germline assignment: CDR1 LNHNV and CDR2 YYDKDF (reference sequence). CDR3 length: 14 amino acids. The CDR3: CATSPLGAGETQYF. The CDR3 region has the DNA TGTGCCACCAGCCCCCTGGGGGCAGGAGAGACCCAGTACTTC.